The 14 T cell receptor beta chains listed next were all sequenced from one sample in a study of blood T cell repertoires in COVID-19. Data came from immunoSEQ multiplex PCR; TCRdb stores just in-frame clones and leaves some out. The data show roughly 250,000 clones, 80% to 90% seen once. Sequences were obtained from PBMCs or T cells enriched from blood (not recorded which). The receptors stem from a woman between 50 and 59 years old who had recovered from COVID-19.

The chain is built from TRBV24-1 and TRBJ2-5; 9 nucleotides line up with TRBD1. Germline assignment: CDR1 KGHDR and CDR2 SFDVKD. V was clipped by 12 bases and J by 5 bases; unmatched bases: 12. The CDR3 consists of 14 residues. The CDR3 sequence is CAANLQGARETQYF. The CDR3 DNA reads as TGTGCCGCCAACTTACAGGGGGCCCGGGAGACCCAGTACTTC.

This sequence joins TRBV6-6 and TRBJ2-3, with no clear D. There are 16 residues in the CDR3. V lost 8 bases to trimming and J lost 0 bases, with 18 bases between them. Germline loops: CDR1 MNHNY, CDR2 SVGAGI (reference sequence). CDR3 DNA sequence: TGTGCCAGCCCCCCCCGCTGGGCTTCTAGCACAGATACGCAGTATTTT. This encodes CASPPRWASSTDTQYF.

The genes are TRBV7-8 and TRBJ2-5; TRBD2 aligns across 8 bases. V lost 5 bases to trimming and J lost 3 bases; unmatched junction nucleotides: 5. The CDR3 loop spans 14 amino acids. In germline, CDR1 is SGHVS, CDR2 FQNEAQ. The CDR3 DNA reads as TGTGCCAGCAGCGCCGGGACTAGTAAAGAGACCCAGTACTTC. It codes for CASSAGTSKETQYF.

The chain uses TRBV6-4 and TRBJ1-1; D gene uncertain. V lost 0 bases, J lost 0 bases, and 11 bases lay in between. In germline, CDR1 is MRHNA, CDR2 SNTAGT. This CDR3 has 16 residues. CDR3 coding DNA: TGTGCCAGCAGTGACTCTTTTTACAGACTGAACACTGAAGCTTTCTTT. Protein product: CASSDSFYRLNTEAFF.

This chain uses TRBV3-1 (or the pseudogene TRBV3-2) with TRBJ2-5; TRBD1 aligns across 10 bases. Trimming took 3 bases from V and 5 from J; bases not matched to a gene: 3. This CDR3 has 14 residues. CDR1 and CDR2 from the germline V gene are LGHDT and YNNKEL (reference sequence). Here the CDR3 DNA reads TGTGCCAGCAGCCACCCGGACAGGGGGGAGACCCAGTACTTC. Protein sequence: CASSHPDRGETQYF.

A remark on this clone: The sample holds other DNA sequences that translate to the same CDR3. The V gene is TRBV4-2, the J gene TRBJ2-3; 11 positions match TRBD2. The length of the CDR3 is 16 residues. Looked up from germline, CDR1 is LGHNA and CDR2 is YNFKEQ. After removal of 1 base from V and 2 bases from J, the junction contained 2 bases not matched to a gene. The CDR3 bases are TGTGCCAGCAGCCAAGGGACTAGCGGGTACACAGATACGCAGTATTTT. It is translated as CASSQGTSGYTDTQYF.

The chain carries TRBV18 and TRBJ1-1; a weak D match, TRBD1 (5 bases). V lost 3 bases, J lost 4 bases, and 12 bases lay in between. Germline V gene sequence: CDR1 KGHSH, CDR2 LQKENI. The CDR3 runs 14 residues. The CDR3: CASSPGTGPTEAFF. In DNA, the CDR3 is TGTGCCAGCTCACCTGGAACAGGCCCCACTGAAGCTTTCTTT.

A note on this clone: Germline is not matched at one junction end, which may reflect a read error. The chain combines TRBV2 with TRBJ1-2, with D possibly TRBD1 on 6 matching bases. From germline, CDR1 is SNHLY and CDR2 FYNNEI. This CDR3 is built from 10 residues. CDR3 sequence reads: CASSTGTPDF. As DNA, the CDR3 is TGTGCCAGCAGCACCGGGACACCTGACTTC.

In regard to this clone: The junction departs from germline at one end; a sequencing error may be responsible. This rearrangement joins TRBV7-7 to TRBJ2-1, with TRBD2 matching 7 bases. CDR1 is SSHAT and CDR2 is FNYEAQ in the germline V gene (reference sequence). This CDR3 comprises 15 residues. CDR3 amino acids: CASSPGLDSYNEQFF. DNA of the CDR3: TGTGCTAGCAGTCCCGGACTAGACTCCTACAATGAGCAGTTCTTC. Complete variable domain (other parts from reference TRBV7-7 and TRBJ2-1): GAGVSQSPRYKVTKRGQDVTLRCDPISSHATLYWYQQALGQGPEFLTYFNYEAQPDKSGLPSDRFSAERPEGSISTLTIQRTEQRDSAMYRCASSPGLDSYNEQFFGPGTRLTVL.

The rearrangement joins TRBV28 to TRBJ2-5; D might be TRBD2 (5 bases). V was clipped by 6 bases and J by 5 bases, with 19 bases between them. In germline, CDR1 is MDHEN, CDR2 SYDVKM. The CDR3 spans 15 residues. The CDR3 loop reads CASSRRTDLRETQYF. The CDR3 nucleotides are TGTGCCAGCAGCCGGAGGACGGACCTGCGGGAGACCCAGTACTTC.

The chain has TRBV9 and TRBJ2-5; D uncertain. The V gene lost 0 bases and the J gene lost 3 bases, with 12 bases spanning the gap. The CDR3 extends over 15 amino acids. Looked up from germline, CDR1 is SGDLS and CDR2 is YYNGEE. CDR3 coding DNA: TGTGCCAGCAGCGTAGGGGCAGCCCCCGAAGAGACCCAGTACTTC. Translating gives CASSVGAAPEETQYF.

This chain uses TRBV4-2 with TRBJ1-4; D remains unclear. The length of the CDR3 is 17 residues. Germline CDR1 and CDR2: LGHNA and YNFKEQ. The V end lost 2 bases, the J end lost 6 bases, and 19 bases lay between the germline ends. Here the CDR3 DNA reads TGTGCCAGCAGCCAAATCCCCGGAGGGCTTATGGATGAAAAACTGTTTTTT. This codes for CASSQIPGGLMDEKLFF.

V is TRBV11-3 and J is TRBJ2-3, with TRBD2 identical over 12 bases. Per germline, CDR1 SGHNT and CDR2 YENEEA. This CDR3 is 16 amino acids long. The V segment lost 5 bases and the J segment 2 bases; nucleotides outside the gene matches: 5. CDR3 amino acids: CASSRRTSGATDTQYF. DNA for the CDR3: TGTGCCAGCAGCCGCCGGACTAGCGGGGCCACAGATACGCAGTATTTT. Full variable domain (outside the CDR3, taken from reference TRBV11-3 and TRBJ2-3): EAGVVQSPRYKIIEKKQPVAFWCNPISGHNTLYWYLQNLGQGPELLIRYENEEAVDDSQLPKDRFSAERLKGVDSTLKIQPAELGDSAVYLCASSRRTSGATDTQYFGPGTRLTVL.

The gene calls are TRBV28 and TRBJ1-2, with 7 bases fitting TRBD1. This CDR3 is 15 amino acids long. Germline V lookup: CDR1 MDHEN, CDR2 SYDVKM. V dropped 4 bases and J dropped 5; count of bases not matched to a gene: 10. CDR3 nucleotide sequence: TGTGCCAGCAGTTCAGCGACAGGGTGGGCGTATGGCTACACCTTC. It yields the protein CASSSATGWAYGYTF.